The rows below give T cell receptor beta chains drawn from one sample of a study of vaccination and CD4 T cells after COVID-19. The antigens of these receptors remain unknown. MiXCR, applied by TCRdb to the PCR reads, yields one record per CDR3 protein. The data contain 13,000 or so distinct CDR3 sequences, roughly two thirds of them singletons. The sequencing input was CD4+ T cells from blood, cultured in vitro. All receptors come from a human donor who had recovered from COVID-19. CDR3s include the opening cysteine and the closing phenylalanine or tryptophan. Each record gives: J gene, clone size, V gene, D gene, CDR3 protein, CDR3 DNA. A D gene is named only where the DNA matches it firmly. Clone sizes are given selectively: once, few, many, or a class where the clone is expanded.

TRBJ1-1,-,TRBV7-8,-,CASSSLRGIGTEAFF,TGTGCCAGCAGCTCCCTTAGGGGGATAGGCACTGAAGCTTTCTTT
TRBJ2-3,-,TRBV14,-,CASSQDTIPHTQYF,TGTGCCAGCAGCCAAGATACCATTCCCCATACGCAGTATTTT
TRBJ2-2,-,TRBV5-8,-,CASSLGSGSGELFF,TGTGCCAGCAGCTTGGGTTCGGGGTCCGGGGAGCTGTTTTTT
TRBJ2-7,-,TRBV7-9,-,CASSLGDAVGEQYF,TGTGCCAGCAGTTTGGGAGACGCCGTCGGCGAGCAGTACTTC
TRBJ2-5,-,TRBV7-9,-,CASSPRAQETQYF,TGTGCCAGCAGCCCTAGGGCCCAAGAGACCCAGTACTTC
TRBJ1-6,few,TRBV12-3/TRBV12-4,TRBD1,CASTPGTGNSPLHF,TGTGCCAGCACCCCGGGGACAGGGAATTCACCCCTCCACTTT
TRBJ1-3,-,TRBV7-2,-,CASSLDGQISGNTIYF,TGTGCCAGCAGCTTAGACGGACAGATCTCTGGAAACACCATATATTTT
TRBJ1-5,-,TRBV20-1,TRBD1,CSASRSRGMNQPQHF,TGCAGTGCTAGCCGAAGCAGGGGGATGAATCAGCCCCAGCATTTT
TRBJ1-1,-,TRBV7-8,-,CASSVYLTIRGEAFF,TGTGCCAGCAGCGTTTACCTCACGATTAGGGGTGAAGCTTTCTTT
TRBJ1-5,-,TRBV20-1,-,CSARVGRGQPQHF,TGCAGTGCTAGAGTAGGTAGGGGTCAGCCCCAGCATTTT
TRBJ2-3,once,TRBV5-8,-,CASSSRGHSTDTQYF,TGTGCCAGCAGCTCGAGGGGTCATAGCACAGATACGCAGTATTTT
TRBJ2-2,-,TRBV11-3,-,CASAAHPGELFF,TGTGCCAGCGCGGCGCATCCCGGGGAGCTGTTTTTT